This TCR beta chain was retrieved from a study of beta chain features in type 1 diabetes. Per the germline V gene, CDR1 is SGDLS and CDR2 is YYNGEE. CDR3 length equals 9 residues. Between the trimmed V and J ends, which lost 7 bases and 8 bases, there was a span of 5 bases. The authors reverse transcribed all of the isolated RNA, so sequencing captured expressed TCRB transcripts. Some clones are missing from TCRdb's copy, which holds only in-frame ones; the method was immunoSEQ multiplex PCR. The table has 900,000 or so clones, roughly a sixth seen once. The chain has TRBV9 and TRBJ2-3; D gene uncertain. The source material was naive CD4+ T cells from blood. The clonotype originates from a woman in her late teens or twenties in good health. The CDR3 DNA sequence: TGTGCCAGCGGTCCTACGCAGTATTTT. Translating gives CASGPTQYF.